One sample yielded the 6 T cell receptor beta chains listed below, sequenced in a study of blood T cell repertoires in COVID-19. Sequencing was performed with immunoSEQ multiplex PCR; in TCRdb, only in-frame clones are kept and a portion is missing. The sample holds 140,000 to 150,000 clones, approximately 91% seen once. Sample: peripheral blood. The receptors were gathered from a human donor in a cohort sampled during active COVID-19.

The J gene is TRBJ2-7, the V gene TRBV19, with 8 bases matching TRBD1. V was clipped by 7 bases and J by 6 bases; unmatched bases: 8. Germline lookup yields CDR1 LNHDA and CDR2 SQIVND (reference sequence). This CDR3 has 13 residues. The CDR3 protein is CASTDDRGGEQYF. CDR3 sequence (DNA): TGTGCCAGTACCGACGACAGGGGAGGCGAGCAGTACTTC.

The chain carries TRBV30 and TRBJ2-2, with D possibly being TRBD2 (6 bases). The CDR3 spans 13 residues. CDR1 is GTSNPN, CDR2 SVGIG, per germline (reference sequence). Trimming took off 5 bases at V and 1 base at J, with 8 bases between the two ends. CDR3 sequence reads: CAWGDWNTGELFF. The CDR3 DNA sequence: TGTGCCTGGGGGGACTGGAACACCGGGGAGCTGTTTTTT.

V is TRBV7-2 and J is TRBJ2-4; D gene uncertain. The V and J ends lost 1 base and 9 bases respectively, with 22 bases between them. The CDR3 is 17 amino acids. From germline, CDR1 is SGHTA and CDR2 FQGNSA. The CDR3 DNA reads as TGTGCCAGCAGCTTAGGTCCCCACAGCCGCATACCCCGCATTCAGTACTTC. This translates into CASSLGPHSRIPRIQYF.

This chain's CDR3 is CASGGGPQHF. The DNA for the CDR3 is TGTGCCAGCGGGGGAGGGCCCCAGCATTTT. The chain has TRBV6-6 and TRBJ1-5, with D maybe TRBD1 (5 bases). V lost 8 bases and J 9 bases, leaving 8 bases between the germline ends. CDR1 and CDR2 from the germline V gene are MNHNY and SVGAGI (reference sequence). The CDR3 length is 10 residues.

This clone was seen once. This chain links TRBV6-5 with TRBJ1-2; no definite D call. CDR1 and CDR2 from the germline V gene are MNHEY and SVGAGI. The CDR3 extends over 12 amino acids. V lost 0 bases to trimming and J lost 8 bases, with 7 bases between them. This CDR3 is CASSYSGKGYTF. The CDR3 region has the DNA TGTGCCAGCAGTTACTCTGGCAAAGGCTACACCTTC.

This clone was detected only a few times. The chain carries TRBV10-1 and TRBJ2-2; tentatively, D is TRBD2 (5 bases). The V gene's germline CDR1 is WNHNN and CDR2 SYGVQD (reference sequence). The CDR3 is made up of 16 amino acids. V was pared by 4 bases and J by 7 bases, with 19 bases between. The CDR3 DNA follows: TGCGCCAGCAGTGGTACTTGGGTAGCGCGAGGCGGGGAGCTGTTTTTT. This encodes CASSGTWVARGGELFF.